This T cell receptor (beta chain) was sequenced for a study of glioma-infiltrating T cells. Whole-study findings and limits: Tissue-blood divergence was below expectation in non-neoplastic patients, above in gliomas. Only very few CDR3 sequences appeared in both tissue and blood.

CDR1 and CDR2 from the germline V gene are ENHRY and SYGVKD. Trimming removed 2 bases from V and 8 bases from J; junction bases left unmatched: 12. The CDR3 length is 16 residues. TCR alpha and beta CDR3 regions were amplified from RNA using iRepertoire nested multiplex PCR. Tissue mRNA or PBMC total RNA, roughly 100-400 ng, went into one-step reverse transcription and amplification. TCRdb used MiXCR to reprocess the multiplex PCR reads, holding one entry per CDR3 protein. The table shows some 190,000 distinct CDR3 sequences, with about 32% occurring only once. Points on this clonotype: The antigen remains unidentified.

The J gene is TRBJ1-3, the V gene TRBV10-3; 7 bases align to TRBD1. The sequenced material came from glioma tissue, nonneoplastic brain tissue, or PBMCs (not recorded which). The clonotype originates from a human donor with low-grade glioma or glioblastoma, undergoing nonglioma brain surgery, or in good health (not recorded which). As DNA, the CDR3 is TGTGCCATCAGTGAGCCACACCGGGGACAGAGGTACACCATATATTTT. As protein: CAISEPHRGQRYTIYF.